This passage covers 27 T cell receptor beta chains from one sample sequenced in a study of T cell responses to AZD1222 COVID-19 vaccine. The protocol was immunoSEQ multiplex PCR, while the TCRdb copy is restricted to in-frame clones and leaves out a portion. The sample shows fewer than 200,000 clones, about 91% of them seen only once. Specimen: peripheral blood, collected on day 0 of AZD1222 vaccination. These receptors originate from an adult in good health.

The chain couples TRBV7-8 to TRBJ1-1; possibly TRBD1 for D (6 bases). The CDR3 extends over 14 amino acids. Germline lookup yields CDR1 SGHVS and CDR2 FQNEAQ. With 5 bases removed from V and 1 base from J, the gap between germline ends came to 11 bases. CDR3 in DNA: TGTGCCAGCAGCCATAGGGGGTCGAACACTGAAGCTTTCTTT. Translated, it gives CASSHRGSNTEAFF. The full variable domain, its missing parts supplied by reference TRBV7-8 and TRBJ1-1, is GAGVSQSPRYKVAKRGQDVALRCDPISGHVSLFWYQQALGQGPEFLTYFQNEAQLDKSGLPSDRFFAERPEGSVSTLKIQRTQQEDSAVYLCASSHRGSNTEAFFGQGTRLTVV.

The chain links TRBV6-5 to TRBJ2-7; D uncertain. The germline V and J ends were trimmed by 7 bases and 4 bases, with 8 bases remaining between them. Germline V gene lookup returns CDR1 MNHEY and CDR2 SVGAGI. CDR3 length: 11 residues. The CDR3 region has the DNA TGTGCCAGCACCAATACATACGAGCAGTACTTC. Its protein is CASTNTYEQYF.

This rearrangement joins TRBV5-4 to TRBJ1-2; no firm D call. From germline, CDR1 is SGHNT and CDR2 YYREEE (reference sequence). V lost 2 bases and J lost 4, with 6 bases in between. The CDR3 covers 12 residues. As DNA, the CDR3 is TGTGCCAGCAGCTTTACGCCCTATGGCTACACCTTC. Translation gives CASSFTPYGYTF.

The chain combines TRBV19 with TRBJ1-4, with D possibly being TRBD1 (5 bases). This CDR3 has 14 residues. Germline lookup yields CDR1 LNHDA and CDR2 SQIVND (reference sequence). V lost 4 bases and J 3 bases, leaving 9 bases between the germline ends. CDR3 residues: CASSTGSANEKLFF. CDR3 nucleotides: TGTGCCAGTAGTACAGGGTCGGCTAATGAAAAACTGTTTTTT.

This chain uses TRBV30 with TRBJ2-1; 8 bases fit TRBD2. The germline gives CDR1 GTSNPN, CDR2 SVGIG (reference sequence). With V trimmed by 0 bases and J by 8 bases, 3 bases remained unmatched. The CDR3 consists of 13 residues. The CDR3 spells CAWSVLSGDEQFF. The CDR3 DNA reads as TGTGCCTGGAGTGTACTTAGCGGGGATGAGCAGTTCTTC.

The V call is TRBV27, the J call TRBJ2-7; weak D call: TRBD1 (5 bases). V was cut by 3 bases and J by 2 bases, with 11 bases left in between. This CDR3 comprises 14 residues. Germline lookup yields CDR1 MNHEY and CDR2 SMNVEV (reference sequence). The DNA for the CDR3 is TGTGCCAGCAGTTTCCATGACAGACCCTACGAGCAGTACTTC. Its translation: CASSFHDRPYEQYF.

The chain combines TRBV27 with TRBJ2-1; TRBD2 aligns across 11 bases. V shed 6 bases and J 4 bases; nucleotides not matched to a gene: 5. The CDR3 contains 15 residues. CDR1 is MNHEY and CDR2 is SMNVEV in the germline V gene (reference sequence). CDR3 nucleotide sequence: TGTGCCAGCAGACTCACTAGCGGGAGTTACAATGAGCAGTTCTTC. It specifies CASRLTSGSYNEQFF.

This chain connects TRBV7-2 to TRBJ1-1, with 10 bases that match TRBD1. Germline loops: CDR1 SGHTA, CDR2 FQGNSA. The CDR3 is 17 amino acids. V dropped 1 base and J dropped 0; count of bases not matched to a gene: 5. The CDR3: CASSLGGTGAMNTEAFF. The CDR3 DNA follows: TGTGCCAGCAGCTTAGGGGGGACAGGGGCCATGAACACTGAAGCTTTCTTT. The variable domain in full, with the rest retrieved from reference TRBV7-2 and TRBJ1-1, is GAGVSQSPSNKVTEKGKDVELRCDPISGHTALYWYRQSLGQGLEFLIYFQGNSAPDKSGLPSDRFSAERTGGSVSTLTIQRTQQEDSAVYLCASSLGGTGAMNTEAFFGQGTRLTVV.

This chain connects TRBV11-2 to TRBJ2-5, with 9 bases matching TRBD1. The CDR3 consists of 16 residues. Trimming took 1 base from V and 2 from J; bases not matched to a gene: 5. The V gene's germline CDR1 is SGHAT and CDR2 FQNNGV. CDR3 DNA sequence: TGTGCCAGCAGCTTAGTTCTGGACAGGGGACAAGAGACCCAGTACTTC. Translation gives CASSLVLDRGQETQYF.

V usage is TRBV7-9 and J usage is TRBJ2-5, with D maybe TRBD2 (6 bases). Trimming stripped 3 bases from V and 1 base from J, with 9 bases between. This CDR3 spans 14 amino acids. Looked up from germline, CDR1 is SEHNR and CDR2 is FQNEAQ (reference sequence). The CDR3: CASSFMGLQETQYF. The CDR3 DNA follows: TGTGCCAGCAGCTTCATGGGACTCCAAGAGACCCAGTACTTC.

The gene calls are TRBV28 and TRBJ2-7, with 10 bases aligning to TRBD2. From germline, CDR1 is MDHEN and CDR2 SYDVKM. Germline trimming cut 2 bases from V and 6 bases from J; bases unmatched to any gene: 16. The CDR3 has 18 residues. DNA for the CDR3: TGTGCCAGCAGTTTACTTAATAGGGCTAGCGGGAGAGTAGGCGAGCAGTACTTC. Residues: CASSLLNRASGRVGEQYF.

The chain recombines TRBV9 with TRBJ2-1, with D possibly TRBD2 on 6 matching bases. Per germline, CDR1 SGDLS and CDR2 YYNGEE. V was cut by 3 bases and J by 5 bases, with 12 bases left in between. CDR3 size: 14 residues. DNA for the CDR3: TGTGCCAGCAGCGGGGGGGTTCTCGACAATGAGCAGTTCTTC. Its protein product is CASSGGVLDNEQFF.

This sequence joins TRBV2 and TRBJ2-2, with TRBD2 identical over 10 bases. The CDR3 totals 15 residues. The germline gives CDR1 SNHLY, CDR2 FYNNEI. The junction had 2 bases not matched to a gene; V was cut back by 6 bases and J by 1 base. The CDR3, as DNA: TGTGCCAGCAGGAGACTAGCGGGGAACACCGGGGAGCTGTTTTTT. Protein product: CASRRLAGNTGELFF.

This sequence joins TRBV14 and TRBJ1-2; TRBD1 aligns across 8 bases. The trim removed 1 base at V and 3 bases at J, leaving 4 bases unmatched. Germline V lookup: CDR1 SGHDN, CDR2 FVKESK. The CDR3 is 15 amino acids. For the CDR3, the DNA is TGTGCCAGCAGCCAAGGGACAGGGTCGTACTATGGCTACACCTTC. As protein: CASSQGTGSYYGYTF.

This clone was seen just once. V usage is TRBV27 and J usage is TRBJ2-3; 8 bases map to TRBD1. V was pared by 6 bases and J by 4 bases, with 6 bases of the junction left unmatched. Germline V gives CDR1 MNHEY, CDR2 SMNVEV (reference sequence). The CDR3 is made up of 14 amino acids. CDR3 nucleotide sequence: TGTGCCAGCAGGGAGGACAGGGCCCCAGATACGCAGTATTTT. Amino acids: CASREDRAPDTQYF.

V is TRBV18 and J is TRBJ1-2; a possible D gene is TRBD1 (5 bases). From germline, CDR1 is KGHSH and CDR2 LQKENI. This CDR3 is built from 13 residues. The V end was cut by 4 bases, the J end by 3 bases, with 9 bases between. The CDR3 nucleotides read TGTGCCAGCTCACGCGGGACGGACTATGGCTACACCTTC. It codes for CASSRGTDYGYTF.

CDR3 coding DNA: TGTGCCAGCAGTTACGAGGGGGCAGCCTACAATGAGCAGTTCTTC. Protein: CASSYEGAAYNEQFF. The chain is built from TRBV6-5 and TRBJ2-1, with TRBD1 identical over 7 bases. Germline CDR1 and CDR2: MNHEY and SVGAGI. With V trimmed by 2 bases and J by 2 bases, 3 bases remained unmatched. This CDR3 is built from 15 residues.

This chain links TRBV24-1 with TRBJ1-2; 7 bases line up with TRBD1. The CDR3 runs to 16 residues. J was trimmed by 6 bases and V by 3 bases; bases with no gene match: 12. The germline V gene encodes CDR1 KGHDR and CDR2 SFDVKD. CDR3 residues: CATSDQTVQGQNGYTF. CDR3 coding DNA: TGTGCCACCAGTGATCAAACCGTACAGGGACAGAATGGCTACACCTTC.

The rearrangement joins TRBV9 to TRBJ1-5; 7 positions agree with TRBD1. The CDR3 extends over 15 amino acids. Germline V gene sequence: CDR1 SGDLS, CDR2 YYNGEE. The ends lost 0 bases at V and 2 bases at J; junction bases unmatched: 2. CDR3 amino acids: CASSVEGTGNQPQHF. The CDR3 coding sequence is TGTGCCAGCAGCGTAGAGGGGACAGGCAATCAGCCCCAGCATTTT.

This clone was recorded once. This chain links TRBV7-2 with TRBJ2-7, with no clear D. There are 14 residues in the CDR3. Germline V gene data show CDR1 as SGHTA and CDR2 as FQGNSA. V was shortened by 2 bases and J by 2 bases, with 10 bases between the two germline ends. CDR3 amino acids: CASSLMAPPYEQYF. The CDR3 nucleotides read TGTGCCAGCAGCTTAATGGCTCCTCCCTACGAGCAGTACTTC.

This clone is a singleton in its sample. The chain links TRBV24-1 to TRBJ1-2, with 7 nucleotides matching TRBD1. There are 14 residues in the CDR3. The ends lost 1 base at V and 8 bases at J; junction bases unmatched: 6. Germline V gene lookup returns CDR1 KGHDR and CDR2 SFDVKD. In DNA, the CDR3 is TGTGCCACCAGTGATTTAGTGACAGGGAGCGGCTACACCTTC. Protein product: CATSDLVTGSGYTF.

The chain has TRBV2 and TRBJ2-2; D unresolved. The length of the CDR3 is 15 residues. Trimming removed 2 bases at V and 2 bases at J, with 9 bases between. Germline-derived CDR1 and CDR2 are SNHLY and FYNNEI. The CDR3, as DNA: TGTGCCAGCAGTGAAACTGTATATAACACCGGGGAGCTGTTTTTT. This sequence encodes CASSETVYNTGELFF.

This chain joins TRBV7-2 and TRBJ2-1, with D uncertain. V was trimmed by 1 base and J by 3 bases, leaving 10 bases between them. Germline CDR1 and CDR2: SGHTA and FQGNSA. The CDR3 runs 15 residues. The CDR3 DNA is TGTGCCAGCAGCTTAGAGGGTGGGCGCTACAATGAGCAGTTCTTC. Amino acid sequence: CASSLEGGRYNEQFF. The variable domain in full, completed from reference TRBV7-2 and TRBJ2-1, reads GAGVSQSPSNKVTEKGKDVELRCDPISGHTALYWYRQSLGQGLEFLIYFQGNSAPDKSGLPSDRFSAERTGGSVSTLTIQRTQQEDSAVYLCASSLEGGRYNEQFFGPGTRLTVL.

This clone was detected once. The rearrangement links TRBV24-1 to TRBJ2-5; D remains unclear. CDR3 length: 11 residues. Trimming took 4 bases from V and 2 from J, leaving 1 base between them. CDR1 and CDR2 (germline): KGHDR, SFDVKD. The CDR3 sequence is CATSEQETQYF. CDR3 bases: TGTGCCACCAGTGAACAAGAGACCCAGTACTTC.

The table lists this clone with a few counts. The same CDR3 arises from other DNA sequences in this sample as well. The chain has TRBV5-1 and TRBJ1-1; weak D call: TRBD1 (6 bases). Germline V gene data show CDR1 as SGHRS and CDR2 as YFSETQ. The CDR3 covers 16 residues. Between the trimmed V and J ends, which lost 0 bases and 0 bases, there was a span of 12 bases. The CDR3 DNA sequence: TGCGCCAGCAGCTTGGGGTGGACAGCAATGAACACTGAAGCTTTCTTT. The encoded protein is CASSLGWTAMNTEAFF.

The chain employs TRBV27 and TRBJ2-7; D unclear. Germline CDR1 reads MNHEY; CDR2 reads SMNVEV (reference sequence). V was shortened by 6 bases and J by 3 bases, with 6 bases between the two germline ends. The CDR3 covers 11 residues. The CDR3 reads CASRIGYEQYF. As DNA, the CDR3 is TGTGCCAGCAGAATCGGCTACGAGCAGTACTTC.

The chain couples TRBV12-3 or TRBV12-4 to TRBJ1-3; D gene unclear. Deletions cut 5 bases from V and 4 bases from J, with 6 bases between. The CDR3 is 12 residues long. DNA for the CDR3: TGTGCCAGCAGTCCGCAGGGAAACACCATATATTTT. It specifies CASSPQGNTIYF.